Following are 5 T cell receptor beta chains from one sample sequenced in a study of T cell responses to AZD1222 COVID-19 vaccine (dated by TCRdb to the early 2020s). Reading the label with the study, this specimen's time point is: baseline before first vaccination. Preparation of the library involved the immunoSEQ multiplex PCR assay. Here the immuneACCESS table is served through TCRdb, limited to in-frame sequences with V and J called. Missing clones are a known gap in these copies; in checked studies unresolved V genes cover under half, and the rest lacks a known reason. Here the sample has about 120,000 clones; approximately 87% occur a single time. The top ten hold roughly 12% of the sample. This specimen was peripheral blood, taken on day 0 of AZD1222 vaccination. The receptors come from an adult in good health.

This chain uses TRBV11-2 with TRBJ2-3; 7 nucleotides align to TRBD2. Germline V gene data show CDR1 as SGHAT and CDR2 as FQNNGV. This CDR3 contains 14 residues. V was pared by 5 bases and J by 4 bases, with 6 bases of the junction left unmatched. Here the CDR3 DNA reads TGTGCCAGCAGCGGCGCCCTAGCGGCAGATACGCAGTATTTT. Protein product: CASSGALAADTQYF. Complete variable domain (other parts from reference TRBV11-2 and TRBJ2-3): EAGVAQSPRYKIIEKRQSVAFWCNPISGHATLYWYQQILGQGPKLLIQFQNNGVVDDSQLPKDRFSAERLKGVDSTLKIQPAKLEDSAVYLCASSGALAADTQYFGPGTRLTVL.

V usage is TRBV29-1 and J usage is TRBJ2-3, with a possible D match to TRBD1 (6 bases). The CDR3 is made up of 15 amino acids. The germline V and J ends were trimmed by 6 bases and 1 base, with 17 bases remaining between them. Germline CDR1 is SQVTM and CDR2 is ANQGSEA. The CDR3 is CSVVPGDTGTDTQYF. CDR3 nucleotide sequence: TGCAGCGTCGTACCCGGGGACACAGGCACAGATACGCAGTATTTT.

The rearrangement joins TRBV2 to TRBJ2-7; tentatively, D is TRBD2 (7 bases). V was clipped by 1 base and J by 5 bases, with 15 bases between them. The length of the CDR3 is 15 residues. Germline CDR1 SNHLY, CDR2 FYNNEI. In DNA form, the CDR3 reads TGTGCCAGCAGTGAAGATTTTGGGGGGGCCCACGAGCAGTACTTC. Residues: CASSEDFGGAHEQYF.

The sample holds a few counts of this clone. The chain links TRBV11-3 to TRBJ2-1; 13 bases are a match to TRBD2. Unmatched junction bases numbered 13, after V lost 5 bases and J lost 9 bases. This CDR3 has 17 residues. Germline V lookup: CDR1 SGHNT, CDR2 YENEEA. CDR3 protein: CASSRRTGTSGMGEQFF. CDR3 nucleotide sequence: TGTGCCAGCAGCAGACGAACCGGGACTAGCGGGATGGGTGAGCAGTTCTTC.

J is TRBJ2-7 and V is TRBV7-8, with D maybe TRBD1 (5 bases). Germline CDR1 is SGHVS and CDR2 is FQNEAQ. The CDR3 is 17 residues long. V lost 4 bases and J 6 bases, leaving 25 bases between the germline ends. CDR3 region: CASSSMGRIVGSGEQYF. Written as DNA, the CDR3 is TGTGCCAGCAGCTCAATGGGGCGAATAGTTGGGTCGGGCGAGCAGTACTTC.